The clone carrying this T cell receptor beta chain was seen many times. Antigen specificity is unknown. The V and J ends lost 7 bases and 3 bases respectively, with 19 bases between them. CDR3 size: 14 residues. CDR1 is SQVTM and CDR2 is ANQGSEA in the germline V gene. There were only healthy Caucasians among the donors. The data were taken from a study of identical twins. Findings of the study overall: The models gave estimates that fell short of the out-of-frame TCR alpha sharing seen in monozygotic twins. Fewer insertions marked abundant cord blood beta clonotypes; young adult naive trended weakly, memory not at all.

Template switching created a universal primer site, and the cDNA included unique molecular identifiers. TCRdb re-called the 5' RACE reads with MiXCR, one entry per CDR3 protein. The sample records hundreds of thousands of distinct CDR3 sequences, under 9% being singletons. The sample was also reused in another study, on yellow fever vaccine responses in identical twins.

The chain has TRBV29-1 and TRBJ2-7, with D possibly being TRBD1 or TRBD2 (5 bases each). The sequence was obtained from a woman under 30 in good health. Specimen: PBMCs. CDR3 nucleotide sequence: TGCAGCGCCCGATCCGGGACCAGAGGCTACGAGCAGTACTTC. This translates into CSARSGTRGYEQYF.